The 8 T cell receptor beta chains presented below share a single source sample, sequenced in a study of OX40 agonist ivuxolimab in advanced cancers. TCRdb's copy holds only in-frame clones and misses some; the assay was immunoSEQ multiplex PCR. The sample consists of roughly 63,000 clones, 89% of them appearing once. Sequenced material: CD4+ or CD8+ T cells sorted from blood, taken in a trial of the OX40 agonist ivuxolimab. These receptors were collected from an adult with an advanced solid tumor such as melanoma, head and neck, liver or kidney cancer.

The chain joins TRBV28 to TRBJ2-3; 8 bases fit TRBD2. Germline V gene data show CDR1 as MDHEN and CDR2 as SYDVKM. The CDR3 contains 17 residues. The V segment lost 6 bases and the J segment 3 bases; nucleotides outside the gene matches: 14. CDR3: CASSSTYKRERTDTQYF. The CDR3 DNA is TGTGCCAGCAGCTCTACGTATAAGCGGGAGAGGACAGATACGCAGTATTTT.

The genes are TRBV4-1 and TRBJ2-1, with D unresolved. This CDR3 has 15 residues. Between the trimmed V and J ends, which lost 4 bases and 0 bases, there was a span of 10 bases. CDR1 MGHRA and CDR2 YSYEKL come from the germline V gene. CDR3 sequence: CASSPTASSYNEQFF. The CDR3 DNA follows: TGCGCCAGCAGCCCGACGGCTAGCTCCTACAATGAGCAGTTCTTC.

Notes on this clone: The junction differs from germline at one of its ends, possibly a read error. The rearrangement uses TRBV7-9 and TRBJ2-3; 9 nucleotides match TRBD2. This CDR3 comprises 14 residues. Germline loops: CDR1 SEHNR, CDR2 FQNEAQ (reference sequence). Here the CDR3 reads CASSLAGPTDTQYF. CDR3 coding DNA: TGTGCCAGCAGCCTAGCGGGACCTACAGATACGCAGTATTTT.

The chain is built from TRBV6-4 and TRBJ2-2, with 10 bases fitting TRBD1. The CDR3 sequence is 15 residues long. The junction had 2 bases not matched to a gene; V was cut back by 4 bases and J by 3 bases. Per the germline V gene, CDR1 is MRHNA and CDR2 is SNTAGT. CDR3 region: CASSAGTGDTGELFF. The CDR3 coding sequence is TGTGCCAGCAGTGCCGGGACAGGGGACACCGGGGAGCTGTTTTTT.

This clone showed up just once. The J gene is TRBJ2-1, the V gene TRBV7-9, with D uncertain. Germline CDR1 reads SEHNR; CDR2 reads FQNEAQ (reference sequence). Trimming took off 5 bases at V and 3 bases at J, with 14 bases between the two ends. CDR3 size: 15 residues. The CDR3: CASSQRAENYNEQFF. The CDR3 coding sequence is TGTGCCAGCAGCCAGCGAGCAGAGAACTACAATGAGCAGTTCTTC.

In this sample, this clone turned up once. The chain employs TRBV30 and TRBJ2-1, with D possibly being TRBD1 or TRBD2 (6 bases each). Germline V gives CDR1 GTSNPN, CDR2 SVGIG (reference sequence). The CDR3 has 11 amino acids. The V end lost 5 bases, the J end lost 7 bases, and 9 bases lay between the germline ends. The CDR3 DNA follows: TGTGCCTGGGGGGGGACAAATGAGCAGTTCTTC. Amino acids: CAWGGTNEQFF.

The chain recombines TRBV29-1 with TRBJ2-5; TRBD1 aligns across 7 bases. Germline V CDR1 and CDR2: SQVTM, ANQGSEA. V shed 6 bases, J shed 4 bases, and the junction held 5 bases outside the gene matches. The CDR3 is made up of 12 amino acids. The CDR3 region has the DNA TGCAGCGTGCGACAGGGATCAGAGACCCAGTACTTC. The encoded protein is CSVRQGSETQYF.

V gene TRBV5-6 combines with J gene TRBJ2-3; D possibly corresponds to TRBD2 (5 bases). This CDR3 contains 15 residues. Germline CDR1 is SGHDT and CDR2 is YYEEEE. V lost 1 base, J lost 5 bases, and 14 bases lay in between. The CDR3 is CASSLFVGVGDTQYF. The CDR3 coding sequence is TGTGCCAGCAGCTTGTTCGTGGGAGTAGGAGATACGCAGTATTTT.